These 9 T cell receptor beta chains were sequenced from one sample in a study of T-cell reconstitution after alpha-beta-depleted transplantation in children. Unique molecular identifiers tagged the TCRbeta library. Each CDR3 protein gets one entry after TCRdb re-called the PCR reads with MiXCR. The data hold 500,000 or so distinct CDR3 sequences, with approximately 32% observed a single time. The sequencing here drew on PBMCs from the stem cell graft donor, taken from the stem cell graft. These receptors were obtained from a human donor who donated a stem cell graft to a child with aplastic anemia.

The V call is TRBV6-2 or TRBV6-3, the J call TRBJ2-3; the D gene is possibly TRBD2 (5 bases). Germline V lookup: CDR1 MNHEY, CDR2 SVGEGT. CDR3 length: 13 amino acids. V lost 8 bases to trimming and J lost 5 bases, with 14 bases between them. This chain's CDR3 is CASEWGDQDTQYF. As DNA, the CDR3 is TGTGCCAGCGAATGGGGAGATCAAGATACGCAGTATTTT.

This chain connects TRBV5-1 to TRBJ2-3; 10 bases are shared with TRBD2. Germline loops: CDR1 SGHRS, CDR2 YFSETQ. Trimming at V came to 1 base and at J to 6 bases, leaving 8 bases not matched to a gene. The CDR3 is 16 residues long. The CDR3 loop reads CASSLPSGSAEDTQYF. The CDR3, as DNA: TGCGCCAGCAGCTTGCCTAGCGGGAGTGCAGAGGATACGCAGTATTTT.

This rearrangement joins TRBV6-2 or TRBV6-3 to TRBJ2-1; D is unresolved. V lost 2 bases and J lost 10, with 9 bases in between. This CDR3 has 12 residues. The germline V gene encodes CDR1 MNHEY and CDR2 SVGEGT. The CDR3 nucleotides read TGTGCCAGCAGTTACCCCGTGCACGAGCAGTTCTTC. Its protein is CASSYPVHEQFF.

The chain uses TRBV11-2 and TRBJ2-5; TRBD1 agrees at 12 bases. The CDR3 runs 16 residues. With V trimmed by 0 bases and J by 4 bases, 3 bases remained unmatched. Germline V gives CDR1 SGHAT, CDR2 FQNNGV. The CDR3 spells CASSLEGDRGRETQYF. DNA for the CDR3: TGTGCCAGCAGCTTAGAAGGGGACAGGGGGCGAGAGACCCAGTACTTC.

The CDR3 reads CASSLGLAYGETQYF. The CDR3 DNA reads as TGTGCCAGCAGCCTCGGACTAGCGTACGGAGAGACCCAGTACTTC. This chain joins TRBV7-3 and TRBJ2-5, with 9 nucleotides matching TRBD2. Germline V CDR1 and CDR2: SGHTA, FQGTGA. The V and J ends lost 5 bases and 4 bases, in that order; junction bases with no gene match: 8. CDR3 length equals 15 residues.

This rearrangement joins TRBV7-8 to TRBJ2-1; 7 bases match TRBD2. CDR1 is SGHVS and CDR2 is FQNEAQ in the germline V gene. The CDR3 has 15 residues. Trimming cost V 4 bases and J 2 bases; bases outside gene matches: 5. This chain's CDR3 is CASSSTSVPYNEQFF. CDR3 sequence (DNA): TGTGCCAGCAGCTCCACTAGCGTCCCCTACAATGAGCAGTTCTTC.

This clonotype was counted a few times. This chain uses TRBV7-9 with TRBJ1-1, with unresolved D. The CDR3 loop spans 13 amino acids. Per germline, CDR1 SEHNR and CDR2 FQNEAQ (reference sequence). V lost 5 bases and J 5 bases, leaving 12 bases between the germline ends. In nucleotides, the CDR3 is TGTGCCAGCAGCCCACCGGCGGAGACTGAAGCTTTCTTT. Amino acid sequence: CASSPPAETEAFF.

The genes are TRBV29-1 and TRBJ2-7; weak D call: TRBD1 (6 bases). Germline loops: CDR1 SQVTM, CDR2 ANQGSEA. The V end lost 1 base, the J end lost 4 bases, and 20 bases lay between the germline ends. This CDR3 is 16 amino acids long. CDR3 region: CSVEGPGTTVTYEQYF. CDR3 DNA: TGCAGCGTTGAAGGACCCGGGACAACCGTGACTTACGAGCAGTACTTC.

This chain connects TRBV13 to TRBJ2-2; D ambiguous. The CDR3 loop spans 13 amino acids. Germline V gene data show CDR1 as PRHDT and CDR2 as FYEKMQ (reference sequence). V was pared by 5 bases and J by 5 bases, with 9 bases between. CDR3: CASSPKRTGELFF. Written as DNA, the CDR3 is TGTGCCAGCAGCCCTAAGAGGACCGGGGAGCTGTTTTTT.